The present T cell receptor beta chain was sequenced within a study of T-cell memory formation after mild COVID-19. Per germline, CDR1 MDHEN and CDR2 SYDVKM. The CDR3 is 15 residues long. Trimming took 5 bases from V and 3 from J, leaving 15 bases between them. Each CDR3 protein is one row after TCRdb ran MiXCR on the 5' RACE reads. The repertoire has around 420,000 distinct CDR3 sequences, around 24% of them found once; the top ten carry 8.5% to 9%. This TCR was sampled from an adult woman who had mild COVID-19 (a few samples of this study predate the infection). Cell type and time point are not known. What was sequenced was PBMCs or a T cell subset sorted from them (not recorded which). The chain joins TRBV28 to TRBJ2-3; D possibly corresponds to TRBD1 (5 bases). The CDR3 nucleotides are TGTGCCAGCAGTCCTCCAGACAGTCTAACAGATACGCAGTATTTT. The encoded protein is CASSPPDSLTDTQYF. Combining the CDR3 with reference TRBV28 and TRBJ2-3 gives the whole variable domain DVKVTQSSRYLVKRTGEKVFLECVQDMDHENMFWYRQDPGLGLRLIYFSYDVKMKEKGDIPEGYSVSREKKERFSLILESASTNQTSMYLCASSPPDSLTDTQYFGPGTRLTVL.